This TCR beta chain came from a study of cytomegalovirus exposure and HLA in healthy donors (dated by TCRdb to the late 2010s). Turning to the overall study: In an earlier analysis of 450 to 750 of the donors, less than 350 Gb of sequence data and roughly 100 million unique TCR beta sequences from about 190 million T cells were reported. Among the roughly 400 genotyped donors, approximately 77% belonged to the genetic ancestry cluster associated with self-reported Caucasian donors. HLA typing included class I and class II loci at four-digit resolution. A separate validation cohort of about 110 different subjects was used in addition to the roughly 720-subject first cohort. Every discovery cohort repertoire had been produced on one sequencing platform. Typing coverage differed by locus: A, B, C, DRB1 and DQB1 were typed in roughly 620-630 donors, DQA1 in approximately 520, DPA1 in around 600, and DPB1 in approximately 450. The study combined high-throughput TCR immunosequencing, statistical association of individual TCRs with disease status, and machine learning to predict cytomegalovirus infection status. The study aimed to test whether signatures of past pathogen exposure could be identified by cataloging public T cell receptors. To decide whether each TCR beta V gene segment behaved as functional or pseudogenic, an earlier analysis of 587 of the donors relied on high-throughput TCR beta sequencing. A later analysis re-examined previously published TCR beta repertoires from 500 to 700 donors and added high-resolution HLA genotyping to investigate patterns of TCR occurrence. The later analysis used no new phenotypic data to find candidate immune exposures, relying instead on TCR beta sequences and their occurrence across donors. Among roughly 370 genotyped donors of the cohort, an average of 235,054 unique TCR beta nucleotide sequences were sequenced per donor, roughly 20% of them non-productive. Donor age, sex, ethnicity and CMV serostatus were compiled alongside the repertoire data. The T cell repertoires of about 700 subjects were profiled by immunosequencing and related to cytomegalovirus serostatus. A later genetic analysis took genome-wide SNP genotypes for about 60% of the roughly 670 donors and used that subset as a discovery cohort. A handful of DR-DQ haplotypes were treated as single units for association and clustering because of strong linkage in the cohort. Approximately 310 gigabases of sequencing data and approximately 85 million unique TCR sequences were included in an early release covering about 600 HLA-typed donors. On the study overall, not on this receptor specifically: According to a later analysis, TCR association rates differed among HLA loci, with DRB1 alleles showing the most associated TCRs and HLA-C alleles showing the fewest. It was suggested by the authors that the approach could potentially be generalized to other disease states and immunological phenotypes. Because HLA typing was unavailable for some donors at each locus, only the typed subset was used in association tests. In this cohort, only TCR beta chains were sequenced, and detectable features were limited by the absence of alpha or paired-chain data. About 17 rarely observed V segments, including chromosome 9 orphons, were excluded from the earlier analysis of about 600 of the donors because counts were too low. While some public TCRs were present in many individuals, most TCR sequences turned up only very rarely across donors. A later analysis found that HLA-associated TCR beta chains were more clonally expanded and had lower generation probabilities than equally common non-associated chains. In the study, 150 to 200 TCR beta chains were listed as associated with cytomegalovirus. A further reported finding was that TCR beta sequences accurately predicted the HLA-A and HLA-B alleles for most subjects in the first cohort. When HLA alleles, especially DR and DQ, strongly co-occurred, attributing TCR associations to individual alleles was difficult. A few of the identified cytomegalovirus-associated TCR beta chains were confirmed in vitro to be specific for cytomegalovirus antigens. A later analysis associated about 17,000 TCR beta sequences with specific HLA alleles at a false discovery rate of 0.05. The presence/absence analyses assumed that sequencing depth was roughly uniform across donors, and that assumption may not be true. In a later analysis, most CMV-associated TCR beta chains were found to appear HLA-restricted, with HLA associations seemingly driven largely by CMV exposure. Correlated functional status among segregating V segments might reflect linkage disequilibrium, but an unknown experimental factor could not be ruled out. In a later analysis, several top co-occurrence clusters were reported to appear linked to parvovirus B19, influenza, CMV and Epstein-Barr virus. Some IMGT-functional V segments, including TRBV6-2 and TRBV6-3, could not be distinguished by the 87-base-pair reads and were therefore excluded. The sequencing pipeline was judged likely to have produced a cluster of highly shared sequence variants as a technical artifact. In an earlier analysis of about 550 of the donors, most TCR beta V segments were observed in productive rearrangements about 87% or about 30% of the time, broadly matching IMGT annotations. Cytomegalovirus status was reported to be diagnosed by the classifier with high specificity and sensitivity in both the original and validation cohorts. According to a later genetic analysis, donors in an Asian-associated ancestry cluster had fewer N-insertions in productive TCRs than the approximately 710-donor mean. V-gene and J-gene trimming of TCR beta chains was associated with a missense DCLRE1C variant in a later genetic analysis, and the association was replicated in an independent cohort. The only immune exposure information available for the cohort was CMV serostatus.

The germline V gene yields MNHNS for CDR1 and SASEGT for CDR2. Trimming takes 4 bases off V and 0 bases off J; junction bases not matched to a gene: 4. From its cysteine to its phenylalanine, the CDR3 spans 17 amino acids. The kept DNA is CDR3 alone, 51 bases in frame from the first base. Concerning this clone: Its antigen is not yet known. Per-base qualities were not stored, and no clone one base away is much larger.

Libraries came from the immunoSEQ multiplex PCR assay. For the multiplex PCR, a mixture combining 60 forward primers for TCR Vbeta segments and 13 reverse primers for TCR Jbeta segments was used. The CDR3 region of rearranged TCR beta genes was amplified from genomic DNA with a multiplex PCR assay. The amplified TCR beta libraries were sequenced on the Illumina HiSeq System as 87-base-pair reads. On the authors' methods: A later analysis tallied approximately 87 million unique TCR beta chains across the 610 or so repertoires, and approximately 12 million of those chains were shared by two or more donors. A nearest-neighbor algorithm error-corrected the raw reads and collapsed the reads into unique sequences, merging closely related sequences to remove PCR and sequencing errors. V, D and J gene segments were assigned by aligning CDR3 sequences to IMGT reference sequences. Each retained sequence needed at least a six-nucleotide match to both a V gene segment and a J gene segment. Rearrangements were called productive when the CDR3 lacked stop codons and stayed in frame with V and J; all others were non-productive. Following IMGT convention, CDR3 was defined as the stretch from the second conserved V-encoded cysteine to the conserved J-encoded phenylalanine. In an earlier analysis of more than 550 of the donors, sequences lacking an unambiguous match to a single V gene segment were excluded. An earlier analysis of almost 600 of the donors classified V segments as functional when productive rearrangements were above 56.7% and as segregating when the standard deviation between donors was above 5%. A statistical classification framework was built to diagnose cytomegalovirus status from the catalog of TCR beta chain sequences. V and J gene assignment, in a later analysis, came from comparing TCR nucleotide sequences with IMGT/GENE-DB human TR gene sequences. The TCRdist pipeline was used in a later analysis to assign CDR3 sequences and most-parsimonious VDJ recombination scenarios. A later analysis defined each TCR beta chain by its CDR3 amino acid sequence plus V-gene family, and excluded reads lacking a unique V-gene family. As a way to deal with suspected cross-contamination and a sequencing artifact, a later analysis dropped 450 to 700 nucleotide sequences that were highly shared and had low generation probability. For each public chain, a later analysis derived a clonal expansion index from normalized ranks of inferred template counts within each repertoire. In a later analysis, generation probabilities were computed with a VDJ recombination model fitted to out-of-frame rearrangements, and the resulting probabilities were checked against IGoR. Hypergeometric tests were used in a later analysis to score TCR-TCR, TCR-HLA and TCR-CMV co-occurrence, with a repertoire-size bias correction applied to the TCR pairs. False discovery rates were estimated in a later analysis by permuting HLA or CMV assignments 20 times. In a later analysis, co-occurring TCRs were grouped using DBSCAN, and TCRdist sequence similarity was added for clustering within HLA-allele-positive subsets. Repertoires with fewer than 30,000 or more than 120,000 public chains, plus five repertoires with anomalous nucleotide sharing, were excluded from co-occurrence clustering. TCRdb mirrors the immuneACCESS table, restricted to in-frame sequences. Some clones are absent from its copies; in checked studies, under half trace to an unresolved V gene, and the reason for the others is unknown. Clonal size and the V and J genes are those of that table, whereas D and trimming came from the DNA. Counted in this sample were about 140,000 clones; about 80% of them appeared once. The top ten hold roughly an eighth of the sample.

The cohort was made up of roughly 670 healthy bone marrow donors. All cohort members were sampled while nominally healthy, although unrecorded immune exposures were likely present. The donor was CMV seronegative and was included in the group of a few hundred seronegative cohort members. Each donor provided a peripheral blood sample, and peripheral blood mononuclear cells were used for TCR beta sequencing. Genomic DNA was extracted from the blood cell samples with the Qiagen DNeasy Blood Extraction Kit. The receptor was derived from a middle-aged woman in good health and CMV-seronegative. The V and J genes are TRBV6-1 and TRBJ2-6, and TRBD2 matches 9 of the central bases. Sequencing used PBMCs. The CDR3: CASSVASGNSGANVLTF. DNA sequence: TGTGCCAGCAGTGTGGCTAGCGGGAACTCTGGGGCCAACGTCCTGACTTTC.